The entry that follows covers one T cell receptor beta chain sequence. TCR cDNA, made by 5'RACE template switching, carried an added universal primer site and UMIs. TCRdb re-analysed the 5' RACE reads in MiXCR, keeping a single row per CDR3 protein. Of some 120,000 distinct CDR3 sequences listed, roughly 10% are singletons. The data stem from a study of T cells after yellow fever vaccination. CDR3 size: 14 residues. V lost 1 base, J lost 4 bases, and 11 bases lay in between. The germline V gene encodes CDR1 MGHRA and CDR2 YSYEKL. The sequence was obtained from a man in his late teens or twenties who received the YFV17D yellow fever vaccine. The J gene is TRBJ2-7, the V gene TRBV4-1; the D gene could be TRBD1 or TRBD2 (6 bases each). The sequences come from CD8+ T cells sorted from PBMCs, collected on the day of the yellow fever booster vaccination. DNA for the CDR3: TGCGCCAGCAGCCAAGTACAGGGAGGATACGAGCAGTACGTC. Translated, it gives CASSQVQGGYEQYV.